A selection of T cell receptor beta chains follows, all from one sample in a study of shared clonotypes between healthy human individuals. Produced via immunoSEQ multiplex PCR; TCRdb's table is partial and in-frame only. The sample shows roughly 2 million clones, 90% to 95% of them seen only once. The sequencing input was naive CD4+ T cells sorted from blood. These receptor sequences come from a man aged 18 to 30 in good health. Each CDR3 is given with its conserved first and last residue. D genes are given only for firm matches. A row's size may be missing; if present it is once, few, many or a size class.

CDR3nt,CDR3aa,d_gene,len,v_gene,abundance,j_gene
TGCGCCATCCATCGCCTAACTAGCGGGAGAATCAAAAACATTCAGTACTTC,CAIHRLTSGRIKNIQYF,TRBD2,17,TRBV10-1,once,TRBJ2-4
TGCGCCAGCAGCCAAGAGTTCCGGACAGGGGACAATCAGCCCCAGCATTTT,CASSQEFRTGDNQPQHF,TRBD1,17,TRBV4-1,.,TRBJ1-5
TGTGCCAGCAGTGAAGCTAGCGGGGGGGCCAAAAACATTCAGTACTTC,CASSEASGGAKNIQYF,TRBD2,16,TRBV2,.,TRBJ2-4
TGTGCCAGCAGTGCCCCGTTTAACTCCTACAATGAGCAGTTCTTC,CASSAPFNSYNEQFF,.,15,TRBV6-1,.,TRBJ2-1
TGTGCCAGCAGTTTAGTGGGGTACTATGGCTACACCTTC,CASSLVGYYGYTF,.,13,TRBV28,.,TRBJ1-2
TGTGCCAGCAGCCCCTCCCCGGGACAGGATTTTGGCTACACCTTC,CASSPSPGQDFGYTF,TRBD1,15,TRBV5-5,.,TRBJ1-2
TGTGCCACCAGCAGAGCACAGGCCTCTCCCTATGGCTACACCTTC,CATSRAQASPYGYTF,.,15,TRBV15,.,TRBJ1-2
TGTGCCAGCAGTCCTGGACAGGAGAACACCGGGGAGCTGTTTTTT,CASSPGQENTGELFF,TRBD1,15,TRBV27,.,TRBJ2-2
TGTGCCAGCAGCTTAGAACAGGGGGCGCGGAGCACTGAAGCTTTCTTT,CASSLEQGARSTEAFF,TRBD1,16,TRBV11-3,.,TRBJ1-1
TGTGCCAGCAGTCCTATCTACGAGCAGTACTTC,CASSPIYEQYF,.,11,TRBV2,.,TRBJ2-7
TGTGCTAGTTCCCCCAGGCGCGAGGGAAATACGCAGTATTTT,CASSPRREGNTQYF,.,14,TRBV12-5,.,TRBJ2-3
TGTGCCAGCAGCCCCGGAGGGGCAGTCTATGGCTACACCTTC,CASSPGGAVYGYTF,.,14,TRBV6-1,.,TRBJ1-2
TGTGCCAGCAGCTTACAGGGGGTAGCCAAAAACATTCAGTACTTC,CASSLQGVAKNIQYF,TRBD1,15,TRBV5-4,.,TRBJ2-4
TGTGCCAGTAGAGCAACAGGGGGCGCGAACTATGGCTACACCTTC,CASRATGGANYGYTF,TRBD1,15,TRBV19,once,TRBJ1-2
TGTGCCAGCAGCTTAGAGGGAAAGCATGAAAAACTGTTTTTT,CASSLEGKHEKLFF,.,14,TRBV7-9,.,TRBJ1-4
TGCGCCAGCAGCCAAGTACCGGCCAGCTACGAGCAGTACTTC,CASSQVPASYEQYF,.,14,TRBV4-1,.,TRBJ2-7
TGCGCCAGCAGCTTGGCCGCAGGTTCGGTGGATACGCAGTATTTT,CASSLAAGSVDTQYF,.,15,TRBV5-1,.,TRBJ2-3
TGCGCCAGCAGCCAAGGGGGGACAGGGATGGAGACCCAGTACTTC,CASSQGGTGMETQYF,TRBD1,15,TRBV4-1,.,TRBJ2-5
TGTGCCAGCAGTTTACCGGGTAAAGTTAGCGGGCAATACAATGAGCAGTTCTTC,CASSLPGKVSGQYNEQFF,TRBD2,18,TRBV27,.,TRBJ2-1
TGTGCCAGCAGCTCGGACAGTATAGGGCCCCAGCATTTT,CASSSDSIGPQHF,.,13,TRBV5-4,.,TRBJ1-5
TGTGCCAGCCACGACAGGGTAGGACTTAACGAGCAGTACTTC,CASHDRVGLNEQYF,TRBD1,14,TRBV2,once,TRBJ2-7
TGTGCCAGCAGCCAAGGAGACAGGACGAGCACTGAAGCTTTCTTT,CASSQGDRTSTEAFF,.,15,TRBV4-2,.,TRBJ1-1
TGTGCCAGCATCAAGGGCGAAAAACTGTTTTTT,CASIKGEKLFF,.,11,TRBV28,.,TRBJ1-4
TGTGCCAGCAAGGAGGCGGAGGATTCACCCCTCCACTTT,CASKEAEDSPLHF,.,13,TRBV2,.,TRBJ1-6
TGTGCCAGTAGTGTCGGACAGGGGACTGAAGCTTTCTTT,CASSVGQGTEAFF,TRBD1,13,TRBV19,.,TRBJ1-1
TGTGCCAGCAGCTGGAGCACAGATACGCAGTATTTT,CASSWSTDTQYF,.,12,TRBV5-4,.,TRBJ2-3
TGCAGCGTTGTGGGTCTGCCCCAAAATTCGAAGCAGTTCTTC,CSVVGLPQNSKQFF,.,14,TRBV29-1,.,TRBJ2-1
TGTGCCAGCAGCTTAAGGACCCTTAGCACAGATACGCAGTATTTT,CASSLRTLSTDTQYF,.,15,TRBV11-2,.,TRBJ2-3
TGTGCCAGCAGTTACTCACAGGGGACCTACGAGCAGTACTTC,CASSYSQGTYEQYF,TRBD1,14,TRBV6-5,.,TRBJ2-7
TGTGCCAGCAGCTTGGGGGGTAGCACAGATACGCAGTATTTT,CASSLGGSTDTQYF,.,14,TRBV5-4,.,TRBJ2-3
TGTGCCAGCAGTGAAGCGCTTGCTGAGCAGTTCTTC,CASSEALAEQFF,.,12,TRBV6-1,.,TRBJ2-1
TGTGCCAGCAGCTCCTTTAGCGGGGGAACCCAAGAGACCCAGTACTTC,CASSSFSGGTQETQYF,TRBD2,16,TRBV11-2,.,TRBJ2-5
TGTGCCAGCTCACCACTTACAGATGACTATGGCTACACCTTC,CASSPLTDDYGYTF,.,14,TRBV18,.,TRBJ1-2
TGCGCCAGCAACACCGGGACAGGGAATGAAAAACTGTTTTTT,CASNTGTGNEKLFF,TRBD1,14,TRBV10-2,.,TRBJ1-4
TGTGCCAGCAGTCTCGACAGGGGAAGCAATCAGCCCCAGCATTTT,CASSLDRGSNQPQHF,TRBD1,15,TRBV28,.,TRBJ1-5
TGTGCCAGCAGAAAACTTGGGGCTGGAAACACCATATATTTT,CASRKLGAGNTIYF,.,14,TRBV6-5,.,TRBJ1-3
TGTGCCATCACCACAGGGATTAACACCGGGGAGCTGTTTTTT,CAITTGINTGELFF,.,14,TRBV10-3,.,TRBJ2-2
TGTGCCAGCAGTGTTGGTATCTCCTACGAGCAGTACTTC,CASSVGISYEQYF,.,13,TRBV6-1,.,TRBJ2-7
TGTGCCAGCAGCTTAGTGGGGGGTAGTGGCTATGGCTACACCTTC,CASSLVGGSGYGYTF,.,15,TRBV7-8,.,TRBJ1-2
TGTGCCAGCAGTGCCTCCAGGTTTGACACTGAAGCTTTCTTT,CASSASRFDTEAFF,.,14,TRBV6-5,.,TRBJ1-1
TGTGCCAGCACCTGGCGGGGCACCGGGGAGCTGTTTTTT,CASTWRGTGELFF,.,13,TRBV7-2,.,TRBJ2-2
TGTGCCAGCAGTATCTCCTATAATTCACCCCTCCACTTT,CASSISYNSPLHF,.,13,TRBV6-1,few,TRBJ1-6
TGTGCCAGCAGCACCTCAGGTGTGGGCGAGCAGTACTTC,CASSTSGVGEQYF,.,13,TRBV7-2,.,TRBJ2-7
TGTGCCAGCAGCCAAGGGACGGGGAATTCACCCCTCCACTTT,CASSQGTGNSPLHF,.,14,TRBV5-4,once,TRBJ1-6
TGTGCCAGCAGCCTTCTGCTGGGGGGCCAAGGTAATGAGCAGTTCTTC,CASSLLLGGQGNEQFF,.,16,TRBV27,.,TRBJ2-1
TGCGCCAGCAGCCCCGGACAGGGGAAGGCTAATGAAAAACTGTTTTTT,CASSPGQGKANEKLFF,TRBD1,16,TRBV5-1,.,TRBJ1-4
TGTGCCAGCAGCTTAACGGGGCGGGAGGCCCCCTTTACGGATACGCAGTATTTT,CASSLTGREAPFTDTQYF,TRBD2,18,TRBV7-2,.,TRBJ2-3
TGTGCCAGCAGCTTAGAAGGTACGGTGAACACTGAAGCTTTCTTT,CASSLEGTVNTEAFF,.,15,TRBV7-8,.,TRBJ1-1
TGTGCCAGCAGCGACAGGGCGAACACCGGGGAGCTGTTTTTT,CASSDRANTGELFF,TRBD1,14,TRBV11-2,.,TRBJ2-2
TGTGCCAGCAGTGAATCGTATGGGGCTCTACTCAGGGCTTTCTTT,CASSESYGALLRAFF,.,15,TRBV25-1,.,TRBJ1-1
TGCGCCAGCCGCGTTGGGGGTAGCGGGACCGGGGAGCTGTTTTTT,CASRVGGSGTGELFF,TRBD2,15,TRBV4-1,once,TRBJ2-2
TGTGCCAGCTCAGTCCCCCCGGGGATTCCGACAGATACGCAGTATTTT,CASSVPPGIPTDTQYF,.,16,TRBV27,.,TRBJ2-3
TGTGCCAGTACACTTCAGGGTTCCCCCACAGATACGCAGTATTTT,CASTLQGSPTDTQYF,.,15,TRBV2,.,TRBJ2-3